This entry lists 27 T cell receptor beta chains sequenced from one sample in a study of blood T cell repertoires in COVID-19. The data were produced by immunoSEQ multiplex PCR, yet TCRdb's version contains in-frame clones alone and is incomplete. Among about 73,000 clones, around four fifths were seen once, and the ten largest hold roughly 2%. Sequencing was carried out using peripheral blood. These receptors came from a woman in her fifties or sixties with acute or convalescent COVID-19.

The V and J genes are TRBV27 and TRBJ1-6, with 9 bases fitting TRBD1. Per germline, CDR1 MNHEY and CDR2 SMNVEV (reference sequence). V gave up 4 bases and J gave up 4 bases; unmatched junction bases: 5. CDR3 length equals 16 residues. CDR3 in amino acids: CASSSRQGGYNSPLHF. The DNA for the CDR3 is TGTGCCAGCAGTTCCCGACAGGGGGGTTATAATTCACCCCTCCACTTT.

The chain combines TRBV7-9 with TRBJ2-3, with 7 bases aligning to TRBD2. V lost 8 bases, J lost 0 bases, and 14 bases stayed unmatched. There are 17 residues in the CDR3. Germline V lookup: CDR1 SEHNR, CDR2 FQNEAQ (reference sequence). The CDR3 reads CASSTLWGGSSTDTQYF. In nucleotides, the CDR3 is TGTGCCAGCTCGACGCTCTGGGGGGGATCTAGCACAGATACGCAGTATTTT.

The V call is TRBV7-9, the J call TRBJ2-1, with a weak D call TRBD2 (5 bases). CDR3 size: 12 residues. The V gene lost 8 bases and the J gene lost 6 bases, with 11 bases spanning the gap. Germline loops: CDR1 SEHNR, CDR2 FQNEAQ (reference sequence). CDR3 loop: CASSLVPNEQFF. As DNA, the CDR3 is TGTGCCAGCTCACTAGTTCCCAATGAGCAGTTCTTC.

This sequence joins TRBV6-4 and TRBJ1-6, with D uncertain. The V gene's germline CDR1 is MRHNA and CDR2 SNTAGT. V was trimmed by 6 bases and J by 7 bases, leaving 13 bases between them. This CDR3 is 14 amino acids long. CDR3: CASSAFPGNSPLHF. CDR3 DNA sequence: TGTGCCAGCAGCGCCTTCCCGGGGAATTCACCCCTCCACTTT.

CDR3 sequence (DNA): TGTGCCAGCAGTGCCCCGGATCCGGGACTAGCGGGCCACAATGAAGAGACCCAGTACTTC. As protein: CASSAPDPGLAGHNEETQYF. The V gene is TRBV6-1, the J gene TRBJ2-5; 12 bases are a match to TRBD2. The trim removed 4 bases at V and 3 bases at J, leaving 18 bases unmatched. There are 20 residues in the CDR3. Germline values: CDR1 MNHNS, CDR2 SASEGT.

The rearrangement links TRBV28 to TRBJ1-3; D gene ambiguous. The CDR3 totals 15 residues. From germline, CDR1 is MDHEN and CDR2 SYDVKM. V was clipped by 5 bases and J by 0 bases, with 11 bases between them. The chain's CDR3 is CASSPARGSGNTIYF. CDR3 DNA sequence: TGTGCCAGCAGTCCCGCCCGAGGCTCTGGAAACACCATATATTTT.

In this sample, this clone turned up once. V and J are TRBV5-6 and TRBJ2-1; 8 bases match TRBD1. From germline, CDR1 is SGHDT and CDR2 YYEEEE. J lost 7 bases, V lost 0 bases, and 9 bases had no gene match. The CDR3 loop spans 16 amino acids. This CDR3 is CASSLEWQGAGNEQFF. The CDR3 bases are TGTGCCAGCAGCTTGGAGTGGCAGGGGGCGGGTAATGAGCAGTTCTTC.

V is TRBV3-1 (or the pseudogene TRBV3-2) and J is TRBJ1-4, with TRBD1 as a possible D gene (5 bases). This CDR3 contains 14 residues. V lost 4 bases, J lost 10 bases, and 16 bases lay in between. Germline CDR1 LGHDT, CDR2 YNNKEL (reference sequence). CDR3 in amino acids: CASSPIDTGVKLFF. DNA of the CDR3: TGTGCCAGCAGCCCTATAGACACAGGAGTAAAACTGTTTTTT.

The chain recombines TRBV14 with TRBJ2-1; weak D call: TRBD1 (5 bases). Deletions cut 5 bases from V and 4 bases from J, with 12 bases between. This CDR3 is 14 amino acids long. CDR1 is SGHDN, CDR2 FVKESK, per germline. The CDR3, as DNA: TGTGCCAGCAGCGTGGCTCAGGGTTACAATGAGCAGTTCTTC. It is translated as CASSVAQGYNEQFF.

The rearrangement uses TRBV7-9 and TRBJ2-2; 13 bases line up with TRBD2. CDR3 length: 13 amino acids. The J segment lost 9 bases and the V segment lost 8 bases, leaving 3 bases of the junction unmatched. The germline V gene encodes CDR1 SEHNR and CDR2 FQNEAQ (reference sequence). This CDR3 is CASRTSGSRELFF. In nucleotides, the CDR3 is TGTGCCAGCCGGACTAGCGGGAGTAGGGAGCTGTTTTTT.

This rearrangement joins TRBV19 to TRBJ1-2; 7 bases are a match to TRBD1. After removal of 5 bases from V and 3 bases from J, the junction contained 3 bases not matched to a gene. CDR3 length equals 13 residues. Germline values: CDR1 LNHDA, CDR2 SQIVND (reference sequence). In nucleotides, the CDR3 is TGTGCCAGTAGTGCCGGGACAGACTATGGCTACACCTTC. It is translated as CASSAGTDYGYTF.

The chain is built from TRBV7-2 and TRBJ1-6, with 9 nucleotides matching TRBD1. Losses at the gene ends were 5 bases for V and 6 bases for J; bases not matched to a gene: 8. Looked up from germline, CDR1 is SGHTA and CDR2 is FQGNSA. This CDR3 has 16 amino acids. For the CDR3, the DNA is TGTGCCAGCAGCCATAACAGGGGGCGCCTTAATTCACCCCTCCACTTT. Its protein is CASSHNRGRLNSPLHF. The variable domain in full, completed from reference TRBV7-2 and TRBJ1-6, reads GAGVSQSPSNKVTEKGKDVELRCDPISGHTALYWYRQSLGQGLEFLIYFQGNSAPDKSGLPSDRFSAERTGGSVSTLTIQRTQQEDSAVYLCASSHNRGRLNSPLHFGNGTRLTVT.

The genes are TRBV28 and TRBJ2-4, with TRBD1 matching over 7 bases. The CDR3 has 13 residues. The V gene's germline CDR1 is MDHEN and CDR2 SYDVKM. Trimming removed 3 bases from V and 5 bases from J; junction bases left unmatched: 1. Written as DNA, the CDR3 is TGTGCCAGCAGTTTGGGGACAGAAAACATTCAGTACTTC. This sequence encodes CASSLGTENIQYF.

The gene calls are TRBV2 and TRBJ2-1, with 10 bases fitting TRBD2. Trimming cost V 6 bases and J 7 bases; bases outside gene matches: 6. The CDR3 consists of 14 residues. CDR1 is SNHLY, CDR2 FYNNEI, per germline. CDR3 sequence reads: CASRSSSGRNEQFF. DNA for the CDR3: TGTGCCAGCAGAAGCTCTAGCGGGAGAAATGAGCAGTTCTTC.

The V and J genes are TRBV6-2 or TRBV6-3 and TRBJ2-1; unclear D gene. The germline V gene encodes CDR1 MNHEY and CDR2 SVGEGT. Trimming shortened V by 2 bases and J by 3 bases, and 5 bases separated the two germline ends. CDR3 length equals 13 residues. The CDR3 region has the DNA TGTGCCAGCAGTTACGAGGACTACAATGAGCAGTTCTTC. This sequence encodes CASSYEDYNEQFF.

This chain joins TRBV3-1 (or the pseudogene TRBV3-2) and TRBJ1-2, with TRBD1 matching over 7 bases. This CDR3 has 13 amino acids. Losses at the gene ends were 1 base for V and 14 bases for J; bases not matched to a gene: 10. CDR1 and CDR2 from the germline V gene are LGHDT and YNNKEL (reference sequence). Here the CDR3 DNA reads TGTGCCAGCAGCCAAGGTGACAGGGCCTTAAGTACCTTC. Translated: CASSQGDRALSTF.

The gene calls are TRBV18 and TRBJ2-1; 7 nucleotides match TRBD2. The CDR3 covers 15 residues. Germline CDR1 is KGHSH and CDR2 is LQKENI. V was pared by 3 bases and J by 2 bases, with 4 bases of the junction left unmatched. CDR3 coding DNA: TGTGCCAGCTCACCCTCGGGGGGAACCTACAATGAGCAGTTCTTC. This encodes CASSPSGGTYNEQFF.

J is TRBJ2-7 and V is TRBV29-1; 7 bases are shared with TRBD2. After removal of 5 bases from V and 0 bases from J, the junction contained 4 bases not matched to a gene. Germline-derived CDR1 and CDR2 are SQVTM and ANQGSEA. This CDR3 region has 13 residues. The CDR3 loop reads CSVQRGISYEQYF. The CDR3 DNA is TGCAGCGTTCAGCGGGGCATCTCCTACGAGCAGTACTTC.

Written as DNA, the CDR3 is TGTGCCAGCAGCGTAGGGCAAGGGGCAGACTATGGCTACACCTTC. Its translation: CASSVGQGADYGYTF. The chain carries TRBV9 and TRBJ1-2; D might be TRBD1 (5 bases). CDR3 size: 15 residues. V lost 0 bases and J 3 bases, leaving 12 bases between the germline ends. Looked up from germline, CDR1 is SGDLS and CDR2 is YYNGEE.

The chain employs TRBV19 and TRBJ2-3, with TRBD2 matching 11 bases. V lost 6 bases and J lost 2; bases outside the gene matches: 1. The CDR3 has 14 amino acids. CDR1 is LNHDA and CDR2 is SQIVND in the germline V gene (reference sequence). DNA of the CDR3: TGTGCCAGTAGGACTAGCGGGAACACAGATACGCAGTATTTT. Its translation: CASRTSGNTDTQYF.

This rearrangement joins TRBV7-9 to TRBJ2-3, with D unresolved. CDR1 and CDR2 from the germline V gene are SEHNR and FQNEAQ (reference sequence). V dropped 3 bases and J dropped 2 bases, with 3 bases sitting between them. The CDR3 spans 12 residues. CDR3 region: CASSFYTDTQYF. The DNA for the CDR3 is TGTGCCAGCAGCTTTTACACAGATACGCAGTATTTT.

Comments on this clone: Germline is not matched at one junction end, which may reflect a read error. V and J are TRBV2 and TRBJ1-1, with 7 bases aligning to TRBD1. Per the germline V gene, CDR1 is SNHLY and CDR2 is FYNNEI. The CDR3 totals 14 residues. The DNA of the CDR3 is TGTGCCGGCAGTGAGTATCGGGGACAGACTGAAGCTTTCTTT. Protein product: CAGSEYRGQTEAFF. Combining the CDR3 with reference TRBV2 and TRBJ1-1 gives the whole variable domain EPEVTQTPSHQVTQMGQEVILRCVPISNHLYFYWYRQILGQKVEFLVSFYNNEISEKSEIFDDQFSVERPDGSNFTLKIRSTKLEDSAMYFCAGSEYRGQTEAFFGQGTRLTVV.

The rearrangement links TRBV12-3 or TRBV12-4 to TRBJ2-7; a weak D match, TRBD1 (5 bases). Trimming stripped 6 bases from V and 3 bases from J, with 9 bases between. This CDR3 region has 12 residues. The CDR3 sequence: CASRGADYEQYF. DNA of the CDR3: TGTGCCAGCAGAGGGGCCGACTACGAGCAGTACTTC.

The sample holds a few counts of this clone. The gene calls are TRBV18 and TRBJ2-5, with 7 bases that match TRBD2. With 3 bases clipped from V and 6 bases from J, the junction kept 7 bases outside the gene matches. The CDR3 is 14 amino acids. Looked up from germline, CDR1 is KGHSH and CDR2 is LQKENI. CDR3 residues: CASSPQGGGKTQYF. CDR3 DNA: TGTGCCAGCTCACCTCAGGGCGGGGGTAAGACCCAGTACTTC.

The chain couples TRBV5-6 to TRBJ2-3; 8 bases are a match to TRBD2. Trimming removed 5 bases from V and 3 bases from J; junction bases left unmatched: 11. In germline, CDR1 is SGHDT, CDR2 YYEEEE. CDR3 length equals 16 residues. The CDR3 loop reads CASRPGLGWVTDTQYF. CDR3 DNA: TGTGCCAGCAGGCCGGGACTAGGGTGGGTGACAGATACGCAGTATTTT.

This chain uses TRBV30 with TRBJ1-1; possibly TRBD1 for D (6 bases). CDR3 length: 14 amino acids. Germline CDR1 is GTSNPN and CDR2 is SVGIG (reference sequence). V was clipped by 5 bases and J by 4 bases, with 17 bases between them. This CDR3 reads CAWDAGGRGTEAFF. As DNA, the CDR3 is TGTGCCTGGGATGCGGGGGGCCGGGGCACTGAAGCTTTCTTT.

This chain uses TRBV9 with TRBJ2-7; 9 bases agree with TRBD1. Per the germline V gene, CDR1 is SGDLS and CDR2 is YYNGEE. This CDR3 contains 16 residues. V was pared by 0 bases and J by 0 bases, with 4 bases of the junction left unmatched. The CDR3 here is CASSVEGTGTSYEQYF. The CDR3 DNA reads as TGTGCCAGCAGCGTAGAAGGGACAGGGACCTCCTACGAGCAGTACTTC. Looking up the rest from reference TRBV9 and TRBJ2-7 gives the full variable domain: DSGVTQTPKHLITATGQRVTLRCSPRSGDLSVYWYQQSLDQGLQFLIQYYNGEERAKGNILERFSAQQFPDLHSELNLSSLELGDSALYFCASSVEGTGTSYEQYFGPGTRLTVT.